These 3 T cell receptor beta chains share one sample of origin, sequenced in a study of identical twins. In TCRdb, the 5' RACE reads were re-called with MiXCR into one record per CDR3 protein. This table has 420,000 or so distinct CDR3 sequences, about a fifth appearing once. The specimen was naive T cells sorted from blood. The origin of the receptors is a man aged 45-60 years in good health.

This clonotype was counted only a few times. The genes are TRBV6-5 and TRBJ2-6; D is possibly TRBD1 (5 bases). This CDR3 region has 17 residues. Germline CDR1 reads MNHEY; CDR2 reads SVGAGI. The V end lost 0 bases, the J end lost 1 base, and 10 bases lay between the germline ends. CDR3: CASSYSWGGSGANVLTF. CDR3 nucleotides: TGTGCCAGCAGTTACTCGTGGGGCGGATCTGGGGCCAACGTCCTGACTTTC.

Many counts were recorded for this clonotype. The chain employs TRBV4-3 and TRBJ2-1; no clear D gene. V lost 1 base and J lost 2, with 9 bases in between. The germline V gene has CDR1 LGHNA and CDR2 YSLEER. The CDR3 runs to 15 residues. In DNA form, the CDR3 reads TGCGCCAGCAGCCAAGGGCTGACCGCCTACAATGAGCAGTTCTTC. This gives the protein CASSQGLTAYNEQFF.

The chain combines TRBV20-1 with TRBJ1-5; the D gene is possibly TRBD1 (5 bases). Trimming removed 0 bases at V and 9 bases at J, with 15 bases between. Germline V lookup: CDR1 DFQATT, CDR2 SNEGSKA (reference sequence). The CDR3 is made up of 14 amino acids. The DNA for the CDR3 is TGCAGTGCTAGAGAAGGGACCGGTCAGGGGCCCCAGCATTTT. Translated: CSAREGTGQGPQHF.